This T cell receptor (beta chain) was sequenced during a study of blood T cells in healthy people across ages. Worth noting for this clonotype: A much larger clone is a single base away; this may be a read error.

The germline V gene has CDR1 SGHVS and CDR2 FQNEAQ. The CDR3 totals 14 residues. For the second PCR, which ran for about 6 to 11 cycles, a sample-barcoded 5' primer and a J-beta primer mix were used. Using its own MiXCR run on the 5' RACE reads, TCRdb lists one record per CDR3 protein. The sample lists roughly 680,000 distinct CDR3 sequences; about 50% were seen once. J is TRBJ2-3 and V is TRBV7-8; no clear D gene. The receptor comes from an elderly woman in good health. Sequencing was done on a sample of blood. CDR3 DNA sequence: TGTGCCAGCACCAAATTGGCCTACACAGATGCGCAGTATTTT. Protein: CASTKLAYTDAQYF. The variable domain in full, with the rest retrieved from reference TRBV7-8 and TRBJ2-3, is GAGVSQSPRYKVAKRGQDVALRCDPISGHVSLFWYQQALGQGPEFLTYFQNEAQLDKSGLPSDRFFAERPEGSVSTLKIQRTQQEDSAVYLCASTKLAYTDAQYFGPGTRLTVL.